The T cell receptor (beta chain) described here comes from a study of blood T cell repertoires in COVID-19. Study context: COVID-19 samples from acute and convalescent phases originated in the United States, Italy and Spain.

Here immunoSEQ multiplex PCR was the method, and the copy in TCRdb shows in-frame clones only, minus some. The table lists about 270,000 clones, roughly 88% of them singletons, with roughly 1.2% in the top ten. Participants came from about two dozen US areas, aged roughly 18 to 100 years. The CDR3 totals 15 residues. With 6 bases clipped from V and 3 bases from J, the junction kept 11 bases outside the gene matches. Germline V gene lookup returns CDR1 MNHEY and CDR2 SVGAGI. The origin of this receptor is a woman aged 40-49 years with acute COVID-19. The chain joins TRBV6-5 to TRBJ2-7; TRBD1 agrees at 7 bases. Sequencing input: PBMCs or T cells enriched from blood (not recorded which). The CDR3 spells CASRPSGTAFYEQYV. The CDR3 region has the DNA TGTGCCAGCAGACCTTCCGGGACAGCATTCTACGAGCAGTACGTC.